These T cell receptor beta chains were read from a single sample in a study of blood T cell repertoires in COVID-19. Sequencing was performed with immunoSEQ multiplex PCR; in TCRdb, only in-frame clones are kept and a portion is missing. The sample lists over 200,000 clones, about 90% occurring once. The sequenced sample consisted of peripheral blood. These receptors were obtained from a man aged 35 to 55 with active or convalescent COVID-19. CDR3s include the opening cysteine and the closing phenylalanine or tryptophan. The D gene is left open where the match is weak. Size values are once, few and many counts, or a class for expanded clones, and some rows have none.

-	-	TRBJ1-1	TRBV11-2	CASSFPGIPEAFF	TGTGCCAGCAGCTTCCCCGGGATCCCTGAAGCTTTCTTT
TRBD1	-	TRBJ1-4	TRBV19	CASSRLDRGSKKLFF	TGTGCCAGTAGTAGACTCGACAGGGGAAGTAAAAAACTGTTTTTT
-	few	TRBJ2-7	TRBV30	CAWSTGAPYEQYF	TGTGCCTGGAGCACAGGTGCCCCCTACGAGCAGTACTTC
-	-	TRBJ1-2	TRBV28	CASSSPQQGKGGYTF	TGTGCCAGCAGTTCCCCCCAGCAGGGGAAAGGTGGCTACACCTTC
-	-	TRBJ2-7	TRBV5-8	CASSQDGTYEQYF	TGTGCCAGCAGCCAGGACGGGACCTACGAGCAGTACTTC
-	-	TRBJ1-3	TRBV9	CASSAPVGHLYHSGNTIYF	TGTGCCAGCAGCGCACCGGTGGGACATCTCTATCACTCTGGAAACACCATATATTTT
TRBD1	-	TRBJ1-1	TRBV2	CASRTGQGNTEAFF	TGTGCCAGCAGGACGGGACAGGGGAACACTGAAGCTTTCTTT
-	few	TRBJ1-3	TRBV19	CASSAEQGYSGNTIYF	TGTGCCAGTAGTGCTGAACAGGGATACTCTGGAAACACCATATATTTT
TRBD2	-	TRBJ2-2	TRBV24-1	CATSDPGLAGKGGTGELFF	TGTGCCACCAGTGACCCGGGACTAGCGGGAAAAGGGGGCACCGGGGAGCTGTTTTTT
TRBD2	-	TRBJ2-3	TRBV7-9	CASSLASGGEDTQYF	TGTGCCAGCAGCTTAGCTAGCGGGGGGGAAGATACGCAGTATTTT
-	once	TRBJ2-5	TRBV10-3	CAISLAEQETQYF	TGTGCCATCAGTTTGGCGGAGCAAGAGACCCAGTACTTC
-	once	TRBJ1-2	TRBV28	CASSFPGGYNYGYTF	TGTGCCAGCAGTTTCCCGGGTGGATATAACTATGGCTACACCTTC
-	few	TRBJ2-1	TRBV5-1	CASSLAVGGDEQFF	TGCGCCAGCAGCTTGGCCGTTGGGGGCGATGAGCAGTTCTTC
-	-	TRBJ1-5	TRBV28	CASSLPGQHNQPQHF	TGTGCCAGCAGTTTACCCGGACAGCACAATCAGCCCCAGCATTTT
TRBD1	-	TRBJ2-2	TRBV28	CASRTGGNTGELFF	TGTGCCAGCAGGACAGGGGGAAACACCGGGGAGCTGTTTTTT
-	-	TRBJ2-3	TRBV24-1	CATSDHQGRADTQYF	TGTGCCACCAGTGACCATCAGGGTAGGGCAGATACGCAGTATTTT
-	-	TRBJ1-1	TRBV9	CASSVTAANTEAFF	TGTGCCAGCAGCGTCACAGCTGCGAACACTGAAGCTTTCTTT
-	-	TRBJ2-5	TRBV27	CASSLSNRLETQYF	TGTGCCAGCAGTTTATCGAACAGGCTTGAGACCCAGTACTTC
TRBD1	-	TRBJ2-5	TRBV5-1	CASSGTQGAGETQYF	TGCGCCAGCAGCGGGACACAGGGGGCGGGAGAGACCCAGTACTTC
TRBD1	-	TRBJ1-2	TRBV10-3	CAIPQTGGYGYTF	TGTGCCATCCCCCAGACAGGGGGTTATGGCTACACCTTC
-	-	TRBJ1-3	TRBV2	CASTTLSGNTIYF	TGTGCCAGCACTACCCTTTCTGGAAACACCATATATTTT
TRBD1	-	TRBJ1-2	TRBV27	CASSPSRTGAGYTF	TGTGCCAGCAGTCCATCACGGACAGGGGCTGGCTACACCTTC
TRBD1	-	TRBJ2-5	TRBV11-2	CASSGQAQETQYF	TGTGCCAGCAGTGGACAGGCACAAGAGACCCAGTACTTC
-	-	TRBJ2-5	TRBV5-1	CASSFGGTRQETQYF	TGTGCCAGCAGCTTTGGGGGGACTCGCCAAGAGACCCAGTACTTC
-	-	TRBJ1-2	TRBV9	CASSAPLGEGYTF	TGTGCCAGCAGCGCCCCTTTGGGAGAAGGCTACACCTTC
-	-	TRBJ1-1	TRBV19	CASSLYAGYGEAFF	TGTGCCAGTAGTCTATACGCAGGGTACGGTGAAGCTTTCTTT